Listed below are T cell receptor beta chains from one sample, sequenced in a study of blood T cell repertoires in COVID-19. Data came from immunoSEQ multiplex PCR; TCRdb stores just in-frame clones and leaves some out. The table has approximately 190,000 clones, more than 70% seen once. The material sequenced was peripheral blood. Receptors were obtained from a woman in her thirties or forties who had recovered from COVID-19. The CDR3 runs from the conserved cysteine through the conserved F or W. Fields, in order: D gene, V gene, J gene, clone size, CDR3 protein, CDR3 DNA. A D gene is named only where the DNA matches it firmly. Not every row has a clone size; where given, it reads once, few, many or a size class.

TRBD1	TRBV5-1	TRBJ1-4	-	CASSFTGQDNEKLFF	TGCGCCAGCAGCTTTACAGGACAGGATAATGAAAAACTGTTTTTT
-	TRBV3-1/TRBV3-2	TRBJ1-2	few	CASSQGAPARGNGYTF	TGTGCCAGCAGCCAAGGGGCGCCAGCCCGGGGAAATGGCTACACCTTC
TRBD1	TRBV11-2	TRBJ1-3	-	CASSQWTGALNTIYF	TGTGCCAGCAGTCAGTGGACAGGGGCACTCAACACCATATATTTT
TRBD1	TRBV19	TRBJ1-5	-	CASSLGTARKDQPQHF	TGTGCCAGTAGTCTGGGGACAGCCCGAAAGGATCAGCCCCAGCATTTT
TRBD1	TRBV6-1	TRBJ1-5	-	CASSDGQAPQPQHF	TGTGCCAGCAGTGACGGACAGGCGCCTCAGCCCCAGCATTTT
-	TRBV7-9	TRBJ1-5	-	CASSLGGQPQHF	TGTGCCAGCAGCTTAGGAGGTCAGCCCCAGCATTTT
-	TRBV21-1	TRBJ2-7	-	CASSKARGGGPHEQYF	TGTGCCAGCAGCAAAGCCCGCGGCGGGGGCCCCCACGAGCAGTACTTC
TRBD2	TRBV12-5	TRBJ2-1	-	CASGLELSMSGSTGEFF	TGTGCTAGTGGTTTGGAACTTAGTATGAGCGGGAGCACCGGGGAGTTCTTC
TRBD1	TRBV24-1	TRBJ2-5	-	CATSDFGQEETQYF	TGTGCCACCAGTGATTTCGGACAGGAAGAGACCCAGTACTTC
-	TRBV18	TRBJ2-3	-	CASSPLLDPSTDTQYF	TGTGCCAGCTCACCACTTTTAGATCCCAGCACAGATACGCAGTATTTT
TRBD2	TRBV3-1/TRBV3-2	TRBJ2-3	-	CASSPLAGGREVKYF	TGTGCCAGCAGCCCACTAGCGGGAGGCCGGGAGGTTAAGTATTTT
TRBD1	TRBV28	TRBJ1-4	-	CASSVGQGNHEKLFF	TGTGCCAGCAGCGTAGGACAGGGAAATCATGAAAAACTGTTTTTT
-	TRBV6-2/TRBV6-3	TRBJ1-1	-	CASSYSFQGNTEAFF	TGTGCCAGCAGTTACTCGTTCCAGGGGAACACTGAAGCTTTCTTT
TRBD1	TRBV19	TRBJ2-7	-	CASRATGLSYEQYF	TGTGCCAGTAGGGCGACAGGGCTTAGTTACGAGCAGTACTTC
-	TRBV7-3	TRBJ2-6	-	CASSLDSSGANVLTF	TGTGCCAGCAGCTTGGACAGTTCTGGGGCCAACGTCCTGACTTTC
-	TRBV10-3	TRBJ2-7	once	CAIMGAGSYEQYF	TGTGCCATCATGGGCGCCGGCTCCTACGAGCAGTACTTC
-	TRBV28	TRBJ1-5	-	CASSFGQPQHF	TGTGCCAGCAGTTTCGGGCAGCCCCAGCATTTT
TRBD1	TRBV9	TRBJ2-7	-	CASSVQGASYEQYF	TGTGCCAGCAGCGTTCAGGGGGCCTCCTACGAGCAGTACTTC
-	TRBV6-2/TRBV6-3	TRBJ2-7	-	CASSYSTEHGSYEQYF	TGTGCCAGCAGTTACTCGACTGAACACGGCTCCTACGAGCAGTACTTC
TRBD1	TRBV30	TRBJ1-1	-	CAWSVEGQHRAFF	TGTGCCTGGAGTGTTGAGGGACAGCACCGAGCTTTCTTT
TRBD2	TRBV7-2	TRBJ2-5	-	CASSLGIAGGGQETQYF	TGTGCCAGCAGCTTGGGGATAGCGGGAGGGGGGCAAGAGACCCAGTACTTC
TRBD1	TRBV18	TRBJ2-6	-	CASSPTGTGSPGANVLTF	TGTGCCAGCTCACCTACCGGGACAGGGAGTCCTGGGGCCAACGTCCTGACTTTC
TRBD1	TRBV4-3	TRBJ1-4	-	CASSPRTGEKLFF	TGCGCCAGCAGCCCGCGGACAGGTGAAAAACTGTTTTTT
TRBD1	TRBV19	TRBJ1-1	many	CASTLTLGTDPNTEAFF	TGTGCCAGTACCTTAACCCTAGGGACAGACCCGAACACTGAAGCTTTCTTT
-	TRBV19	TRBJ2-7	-	CASSIGRVRVDEQYF	TGTGCCAGTAGTATAGGTAGGGTGAGGGTGGACGAGCAGTACTTC
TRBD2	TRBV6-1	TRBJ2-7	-	CASSEKVRGLAGPSSYEQYF	TGTGCCAGCAGTGAAAAAGTTCGAGGACTAGCGGGTCCGAGCTCCTACGAGCAGTACTTC
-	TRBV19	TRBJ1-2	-	CASSIDKQGSSYGYTF	TGTGCCAGTAGTATAGATAAGCAGGGGAGTAGCTATGGCTACACCTTC
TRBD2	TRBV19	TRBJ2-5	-	CASSPGTGGEETQYF	TGTGCCAGTAGTCCGGGTACGGGGGGGGAAGAGACCCAGTACTTC
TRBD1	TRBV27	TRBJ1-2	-	CASSAPGQGNYGYTF	TGTGCCAGCAGTGCACCGGGACAGGGTAACTATGGCTACACCTTC
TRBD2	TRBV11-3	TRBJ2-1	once	CASSPGRAVDEQFF	TGTGCCAGCAGCCCCGGGAGGGCCGTTGATGAGCAGTTCTTC
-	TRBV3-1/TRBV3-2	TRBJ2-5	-	CASSQVLVITQYF	TGTGCCAGCAGCCAAGTACTAGTGATTACCCAGTACTTC
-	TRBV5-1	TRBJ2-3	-	CASSLVQGGTDTQYF	TGCGCCAGCAGCTTGGTCCAGGGTGGCACAGATACGCAGTATTTT
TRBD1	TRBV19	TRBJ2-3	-	CASSSGTENTDTQYF	TGTGCCAGTAGTTCCGGGACAGAAAACACAGATACGCAGTATTTT
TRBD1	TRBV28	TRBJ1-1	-	CASAGTGRGTEAFF	TGTGCCAGCGCGGGGACAGGGCGGGGAACTGAAGCTTTCTTT
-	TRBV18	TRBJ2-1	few	CASSPKIPGPARNEQFF	TGTGCCAGCTCACCAAAGATTCCAGGGCCAGCCCGCAATGAGCAGTTCTTC
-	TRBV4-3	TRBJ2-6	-	CASSQGQSGANVLTF	TGCGCCAGCAGCCAAGGACAGTCTGGGGCCAACGTCCTGACTTTC
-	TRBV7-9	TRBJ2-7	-	CASSPRQDPSYEQYF	TGTGCCAGCAGCCCTAGACAGGACCCTTCCTACGAGCAGTACTTC
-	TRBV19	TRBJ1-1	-	CASSQGDTEAFF	TGTGCCAGTAGTCAGGGTGACACTGAAGCTTTCTTT
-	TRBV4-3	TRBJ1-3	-	CASSQEPGGETGNTIYF	TGCGCCAGCAGCCAAGAACCTGGGGGCGAGACTGGAAACACCATATATTTT
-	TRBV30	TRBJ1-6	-	CAWSVVQHYNSPLHF	TGTGCCTGGAGTGTGGTACAGCACTATAATTCACCCCTCCACTTT
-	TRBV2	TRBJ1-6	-	CASSVGVGRQNSPLHF	TGTGCCAGCAGTGTCGGGGTAGGCCGTCAGAATTCACCCCTCCACTTT
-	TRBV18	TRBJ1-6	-	CASSPSATANSPLHF	TGTGCCAGCTCACCTTCCGCCACAGCTAATTCACCCCTCCACTTT